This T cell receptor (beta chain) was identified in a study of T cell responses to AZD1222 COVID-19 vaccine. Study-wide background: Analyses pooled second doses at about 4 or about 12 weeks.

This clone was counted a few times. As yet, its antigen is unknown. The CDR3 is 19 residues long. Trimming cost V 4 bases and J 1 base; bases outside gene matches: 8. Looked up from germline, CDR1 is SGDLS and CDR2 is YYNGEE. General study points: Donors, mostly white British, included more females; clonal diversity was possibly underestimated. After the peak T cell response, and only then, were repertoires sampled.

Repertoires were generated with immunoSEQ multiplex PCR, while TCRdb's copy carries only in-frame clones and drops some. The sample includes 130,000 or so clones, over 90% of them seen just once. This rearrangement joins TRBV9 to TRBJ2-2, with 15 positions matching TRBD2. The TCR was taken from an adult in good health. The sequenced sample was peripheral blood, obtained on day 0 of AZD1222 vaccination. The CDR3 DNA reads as TGTGCCAGCAGCTCTAAAGGACTAGCGGGAGGGAAGAACACCGGGGAGCTGTTTTTT. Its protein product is CASSSKGLAGGKNTGELFF.